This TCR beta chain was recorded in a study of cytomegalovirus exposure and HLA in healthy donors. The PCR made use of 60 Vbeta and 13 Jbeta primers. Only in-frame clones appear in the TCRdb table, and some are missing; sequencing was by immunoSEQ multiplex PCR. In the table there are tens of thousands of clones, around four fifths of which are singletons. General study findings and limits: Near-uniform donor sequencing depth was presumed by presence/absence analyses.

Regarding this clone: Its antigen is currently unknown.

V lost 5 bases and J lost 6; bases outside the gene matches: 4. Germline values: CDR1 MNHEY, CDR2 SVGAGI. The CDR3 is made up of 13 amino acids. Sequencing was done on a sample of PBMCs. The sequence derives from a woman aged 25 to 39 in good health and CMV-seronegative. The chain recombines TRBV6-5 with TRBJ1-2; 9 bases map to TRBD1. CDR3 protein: CASSRRDRDGYTF. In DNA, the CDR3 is TGTGCCAGCAGTCGCCGGGACAGGGATGGCTACACCTTC.